A selection of T cell receptor beta chains follows, all from one sample in a study of identical twins. MiXCR, run by TCRdb on the 5' RACE reads, gives a single entry per CDR3 protein. Among more than 1.5 million distinct CDR3 sequences listed, about 30% were seen once. The sample comprised cord blood. All receptors derive from a newborn girl in good health. Both conserved end residues are part of each CDR3. The D gene is left open where the match is weak. Where a row states a size, it is once, few, many or the class of an expanded clone; other rows omit it.

CDR3: CSASQGPYSEQFF
DNA: TGCAGTGCTAGTCAGGGACCCTACAGTGAGCAGTTCTTC
D: .
J: TRBJ2-1
size: .
length: 13
V: TRBV20-1

CDR3: CASIQGTSTDTQYF
DNA: TGTGCCAGCATCCAGGGGACCTCCACAGATACGCAGTATTTT
D: .
J: TRBJ2-3
size: .
length: 14
V: TRBV6-1

CDR3: CASSVYFPQSSGKNEQYF
DNA: TGTGCCAGCAGTGTATATTTTCCCCAATCTAGCGGGAAAAACGAGCAGTACTTC
D: TRBD2
J: TRBJ2-7
size: .
length: 18
V: TRBV28

CDR3: CASSGLIAGEGTEAFF
DNA: TGTGCCAGCAGTGGATTAATCGCAGGGGAAGGAACTGAAGCTTTCTTT
D: .
J: TRBJ1-1
size: .
length: 16
V: TRBV25-1

CDR3: CASSRRYEQFF
DNA: TGTGCCAGCAGCCGTCGTTATGAGCAGTTCTTC
D: .
J: TRBJ2-1
size: many
length: 11
V: TRBV3-1

CDR3: CASSLYGRAPQTQYF
DNA: TGTGCCAGCAGTTTATACGGGAGGGCCCCTCAGACCCAGTACTTC
D: TRBD2
J: TRBJ2-5
size: few
length: 15
V: TRBV12-3/TRBV12-4

CDR3: CASSYRQGHPFCEQYF
DNA: TGTGCCAGCAGTTACCGACAGGGCCACCCCTTTTGCGAGCAGTACTTC
D: TRBD1
J: TRBJ2-7
size: .
length: 16
V: TRBV6-5

CDR3: CASSYRTAPQFGNEQFF
DNA: TGTGCCAGCAGTTACCGGACAGCGCCTCAATTCGGCAATGAGCAGTTCTTC
D: .
J: TRBJ2-1
size: few
length: 17
V: TRBV6-6

CDR3: CASSQGTGRIYGYTF
DNA: TGTGCCAGCAGCCAAGGGACAGGAAGGATCTATGGCTACACCTTC
D: TRBD1
J: TRBJ1-2
size: once
length: 15
V: TRBV14

CDR3: CASSYSQVLNNGNQPQHF
DNA: TGTGCCAGCAGTTACTCGCAGGTACTGAATAATGGCAATCAGCCCCAGCATTTT
D: .
J: TRBJ1-5
size: few
length: 18
V: TRBV6-5

CDR3: CSGGGGNNYGYTF
DNA: TGCAGCGGGGGAGGGGGAAACAACTATGGCTACACCTTC
D: .
J: TRBJ1-2
size: .
length: 13
V: TRBV29-1

CDR3: CASSQGDGANYGYTF
DNA: TGTGCCAGCAGTCAAGGGGACGGAGCTAACTATGGCTACACCTTC
D: .
J: TRBJ1-2
size: .
length: 15
V: TRBV12-3/TRBV12-4

CDR3: CSASMGVKNIQYF
DNA: TGCAGTGCTAGTATGGGGGTCAAAAACATTCAGTACTTC
D: .
J: TRBJ2-4
size: .
length: 13
V: TRBV20-1